The next 12 T cell receptor beta chains were all read from a single sample in a study of early T cells in non-severe SARS-CoV-2 infection. MiXCR was run by TCRdb on the 5' RACE reads, yielding one entry per CDR3 protein. Found here are fewer than 80,000 distinct CDR3 sequences, about 12% of them singletons; the top ten hold 5.2%. Sequencing input: whole blood. Source of these receptors: an adult who was a healthcare worker with PCR-confirmed SARS-CoV-2 infection or an uninfected control (not recorded which).

Worth noting for this clonotype: This may come from a read error, since a much larger clone is one base off. The chain employs TRBV7-6 and TRBJ2-5; D call uncertain. The CDR3 is made up of 15 amino acids. Per germline, CDR1 SGHVS and CDR2 FNYEAQ. CDR3 sequence: CVSSLGLGDQETQYF. In DNA, the CDR3 is TGTGTCAGCAGCTTAGGATTAGGAGATCAAGAGACCCAGTACTTC.

The table lists this clonotype with many counts. The rearrangement joins TRBV6-2 or TRBV6-3 to TRBJ2-6; no clear D. Between the trimmed V and J ends, which lost 6 bases and 0 bases, there was a span of 18 bases. This CDR3 is built from 18 residues. Per germline, CDR1 MNHEY and CDR2 SVGEGT. The CDR3 here is CASRRGLWSFSGANVLTF. The CDR3 DNA follows: TGTGCCAGCAGACGAGGTTTGTGGAGCTTCTCTGGGGCCAACGTCCTGACTTTC.

In DNA form, the CDR3 reads TGTGCCAGCAGCCCAAGGCTCACTAGCATACAAGAGACCCAGTACTTC. Protein: CASSPRLTSIQETQYF. The rearrangement joins TRBV7-9 to TRBJ2-5; D is possibly TRBD2 (6 bases). The V gene's germline CDR1 is SEHNR and CDR2 FQNEAQ (reference sequence). Trimming pared 5 bases from V and 2 bases from J, leaving 18 bases between. This CDR3 is built from 16 residues.

This chain joins TRBV27 and TRBJ2-2; TRBD2 is a possible D gene (6 bases). The CDR3 sequence is 14 residues long. The V gene's germline CDR1 is MNHEY and CDR2 SMNVEV (reference sequence). The ends were cut back, 6 bases at V and 0 bases at J, with 8 bases in the middle. CDR3 DNA: TGTGCCAGCAGATGGGGGGCGAACACCGGGGAGCTGTTTTTT. Translated: CASRWGANTGELFF.

This clonotype has a count of ten or more. The chain carries TRBV4-3 and TRBJ1-3; D gene uncertain. Germline V gene lookup returns CDR1 LGHNA and CDR2 YSLEER. V was clipped by 0 bases and J by 4 bases, with 4 bases between them. CDR3 size: 13 residues. Here the CDR3 reads CASSQDTGNTIYF. In DNA form, the CDR3 reads TGCGCCAGCAGCCAAGATACAGGAAACACCATATATTTT.

This clonotype was counted at least ten times. The V gene is TRBV15, the J gene TRBJ1-3; D is uncertain. Trimming shortened V by 3 bases and J by 3 bases, and 6 bases separated the two germline ends. CDR1 is LNHNV, CDR2 YYDKDF, per germline (reference sequence). CDR3 size: 13 residues. CDR3 residues: CATSRDGGNTIYF. The CDR3 DNA is TGTGCCACCAGCAGGGACGGTGGAAACACCATATATTTT.

There are many counts of this clonotype. The chain uses TRBV7-9 and TRBJ1-2, with D perhaps TRBD1 (5 bases). Trimming removed 2 bases from V and 14 bases from J, with 18 bases in between. Germline lookup yields CDR1 SEHNR and CDR2 FQNEAQ (reference sequence). The CDR3 length is 13 residues. The CDR3 is CASSLRGAEERTF. CDR3 DNA sequence: TGTGCCAGCAGCTTACGAGGGGCCGAAGAGAGGACCTTC.

This clonotype has a count of ten or more. The chain couples TRBV12-3 or TRBV12-4 to TRBJ2-3, with TRBD1 identical over 8 bases. Trimming at V came to 6 bases and at J to 4 bases, leaving 6 bases not matched to a gene. The CDR3 runs to 14 residues. In DNA, the CDR3 is TGTGCCAGCAGACTGACAGGGGTTGCAGATACGCAGTATTTT. Protein sequence: CASRLTGVADTQYF.

V gene TRBV5-1 combines with J gene TRBJ1-2; 10 nucleotides match TRBD1. The V and J ends lost 0 bases and 6 bases, in that order; junction bases with no gene match: 2. Per the germline V gene, CDR1 is SGHRS and CDR2 is YFSETQ. The CDR3 consists of 14 residues. CDR3 residues: CASSLGTGGDGYTF. In DNA, the CDR3 is TGCGCCAGCAGCTTGGGGACAGGGGGTGATGGCTACACCTTC.

This clonotype has ten or more counts. The V gene is TRBV20-1, the J gene TRBJ2-3, with 9 nucleotides matching TRBD2. This CDR3 spans 14 amino acids. J lost 5 bases, V lost 7 bases, and 10 bases had no gene match. In germline, CDR1 is DFQATT, CDR2 SNEGSKA (reference sequence). This CDR3 reads CSGRIAGAEDTQYF. Written as DNA, the CDR3 is TGCAGTGGGCGGATAGCGGGGGCGGAAGATACGCAGTATTTT.

Only a few counts were recorded for this clonotype. The V gene is TRBV18, the J gene TRBJ2-2; 10 positions agree with TRBD1. Trimming took 4 bases from V and 0 from J; bases not matched to a gene: 5. Looked up from germline, CDR1 is KGHSH and CDR2 is LQKENI. The length of the CDR3 is 17 residues. The CDR3 DNA sequence: TGTGCCAGCTCACTAAACGGACAGGGGGCGAACACCGGGGAGCTGTTTTTT. Translated, it gives CASSLNGQGANTGELFF.

In its sample, this clonotype was seen many times. The genes are TRBV7-8 and TRBJ1-1; tentative D call: TRBD1 (6 bases). The CDR3 covers 15 residues. The ends were cut back, 3 bases at V and 4 bases at J, with 15 bases in the middle. Per germline, CDR1 SGHVS and CDR2 FQNEAQ. This CDR3 is CASSFGEGGFTEAFF. CDR3 bases: TGTGCCAGCAGCTTTGGTGAGGGGGGTTTCACTGAAGCTTTCTTT.